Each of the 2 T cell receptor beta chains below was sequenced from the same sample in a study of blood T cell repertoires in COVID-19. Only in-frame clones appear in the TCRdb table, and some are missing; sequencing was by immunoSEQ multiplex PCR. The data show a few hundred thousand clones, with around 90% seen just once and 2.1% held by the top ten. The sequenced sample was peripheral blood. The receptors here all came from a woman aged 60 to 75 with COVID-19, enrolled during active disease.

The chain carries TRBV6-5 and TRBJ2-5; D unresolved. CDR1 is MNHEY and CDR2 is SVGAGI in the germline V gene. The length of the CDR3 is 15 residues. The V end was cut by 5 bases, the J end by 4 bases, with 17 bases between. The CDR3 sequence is CASSLQTLSRETQYF. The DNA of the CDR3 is TGTGCCAGCAGTCTCCAGACTCTTAGCCGAGAGACCCAGTACTTC.

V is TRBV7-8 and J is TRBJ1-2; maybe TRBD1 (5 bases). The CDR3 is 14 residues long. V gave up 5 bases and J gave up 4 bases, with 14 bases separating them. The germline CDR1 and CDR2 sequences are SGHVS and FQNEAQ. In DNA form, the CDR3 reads TGTGCCAGCAGCCCCACCCCAGGGCTCTATGGCTACACCTTC. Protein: CASSPTPGLYGYTF.